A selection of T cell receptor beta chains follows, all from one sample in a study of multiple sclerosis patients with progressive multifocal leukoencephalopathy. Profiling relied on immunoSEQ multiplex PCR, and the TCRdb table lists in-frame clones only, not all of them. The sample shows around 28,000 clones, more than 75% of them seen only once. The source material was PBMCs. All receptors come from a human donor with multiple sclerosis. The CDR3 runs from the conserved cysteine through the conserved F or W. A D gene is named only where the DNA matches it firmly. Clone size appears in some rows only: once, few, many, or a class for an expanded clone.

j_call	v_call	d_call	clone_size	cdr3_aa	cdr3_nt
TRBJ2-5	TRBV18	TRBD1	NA	CASSPQGATETQYF	TGTGCCAGCTCACCACAGGGGGCAACGGAGACCCAGTACTTC
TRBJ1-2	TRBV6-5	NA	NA	CASTPGAGELSGYTF	TGTGCCAGCACCCCCGGGGCGGGGGAACTTAGCGGCTACACCTTC
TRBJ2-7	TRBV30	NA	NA	CAWSVMGGSGPYEQYF	TGTGCCTGGAGTGTAATGGGCGGTTCGGGCCCCTACGAGCAGTACTTC
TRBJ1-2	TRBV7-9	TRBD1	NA	CASSWDRINYGYTF	TGTGCCAGCAGCTGGGACAGGATTAACTATGGCTACACCTTC
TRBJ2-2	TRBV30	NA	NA	CAWSKGASLSGELFF	TGTGCCTGGAGTAAAGGGGCGAGTCTCAGCGGGGAGCTGTTTTTT
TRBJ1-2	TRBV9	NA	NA	CASSVTAGDGYTF	TGTGCCAGCAGCGTAACAGCCGGGGATGGCTACACCTTC
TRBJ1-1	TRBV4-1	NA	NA	CASSQSPVTEAFF	TGCGCCAGCAGCCAGTCCCCCGTCACTGAAGCTTTCTTT
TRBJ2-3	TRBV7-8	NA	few	CASSLVDTDTQYF	TGTGCCAGCAGCTTAGTAGACACAGATACGCAGTATTTT
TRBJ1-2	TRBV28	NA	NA	CASTQDGSYGYTF	TGTGCCAGCACACAAGACGGTTCCTATGGCTACACCTTC
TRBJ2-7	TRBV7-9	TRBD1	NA	CATNRQGEQYF	TGTGCCACAAACAGACAGGGCGAGCAGTACTTC
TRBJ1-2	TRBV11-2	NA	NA	CASSLTDSSFYGYTF	TGTGCCAGCAGCTTAACGGACAGCTCTTTCTATGGCTACACCTTC
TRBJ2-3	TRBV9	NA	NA	CASSVGPGISTDTQYF	TGTGCCAGCAGCGTAGGCCCGGGGATCTCCACAGATACGCAGTATTTT
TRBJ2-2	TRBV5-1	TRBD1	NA	CASRDRGNTGELFF	TGCGCCAGCAGGGACAGGGGGAACACCGGGGAGCTGTTTTTT
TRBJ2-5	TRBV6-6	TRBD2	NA	CASSGSGGQETQYF	TGTGCCAGCAGTGGTAGCGGGGGTCAAGAGACCCAGTACTTC
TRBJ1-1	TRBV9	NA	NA	CASSAQGNTEAFF	TGTGCCAGCAGCGCCCAGGGAAACACTGAAGCTTTCTTT
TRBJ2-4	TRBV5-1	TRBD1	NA	CASRRSSTGVENIQYF	TGCGCCAGCAGGCGAAGCTCAACAGGGGTAGAAAACATTCAGTACTTC
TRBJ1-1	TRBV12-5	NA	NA	CASVSGAGDTEAFF	TGTGCTAGTGTCTCGGGGGCTGGGGACACTGAAGCTTTCTTT
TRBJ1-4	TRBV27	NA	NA	CASRDSLNEKLFF	TGTGCCAGCAGGGACAGCCTTAATGAAAAACTGTTTTTT
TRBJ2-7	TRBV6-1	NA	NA	CASSEGGAGAYEQYF	TGTGCCAGCAGTGAGGGGGGGGCAGGGGCCTACGAGCAGTACTTC